A single sample gave rise to the 11 T cell receptor beta chains below, sequenced in a study of response to subunit inactivated influenza vaccine (dated by TCRdb to the late 2010s). Libraries came from RT-PCR. Data came from an Illumina HiSeq 2500. TCRdb reran the public reads through fastp at Q25 and MiXCR, keeping productive beta chains. All rows with the same CDR3 protein become a single entry with the most common DNA and genes. The sample has more than 400,000 distinct CDR3 sequences on record, under 8.5% of them singletons. The ten most abundant clones make up around 13% of the sample. The sequencing used PBMCs from blood, collected 23 months after vaccination. These receptors originate from a man aged 50 to 75 who received an inactivated influenza vaccine. Donor details come from another sample of the same person, matched by shared clones.

This clonotype came up many times. The V and J genes are TRBV28 and TRBJ1-4; the match to TRBD1 covers 7 bases. This CDR3 contains 13 residues. Germline V lookup: CDR1 MDHEN, CDR2 SYDVKM. Trimming cost V 4 bases and J 8 bases; bases outside gene matches: 4. CDR3 sequence reads: CASSSGQVEKLFF. Here the CDR3 DNA reads TGTGCCAGCAGTTCCGGACAGGTCGAAAAACTGTTTTTT.

This clonotype turned up a few times. The J gene is TRBJ2-7, the V gene TRBV18; no definite D call. The CDR3 runs 14 residues. Germline-derived CDR1 and CDR2 are KGHSH and LQKENI. V dropped 1 base and J dropped 2 bases, with 9 bases sitting between them. The CDR3 protein is CASSPQVGTYEQYF. The CDR3 nucleotides are TGTGCCAGCTCACCACAGGTAGGAACCTACGAGCAGTACTTC.

This clonotype was picked up many times. This chain joins TRBV6-1 and TRBJ1-2; D is unclear. Germline V gene sequence: CDR1 MNHNS, CDR2 SASEGT. The CDR3 sequence is 13 residues long. Trimming took off 7 bases at V and 2 bases at J, with 11 bases between the two ends. CDR3 in DNA: TGTGCCAGCAAATTGGCAGGCAACTATGGCTACACCTTC. This encodes CASKLAGNYGYTF.

The V gene is TRBV30, the J gene TRBJ2-7; TRBD2 matches 12 bases. The germline V gene encodes CDR1 GTSNPN and CDR2 SVGIG (reference sequence). The CDR3 has 14 residues. The V segment lost 7 bases and the J segment 4 bases; nucleotides outside the gene matches: 8. The CDR3, as DNA: TGTGCCTTCCGACTAGCGGGAGTACCGTACGAGCAGTACTTC. As protein: CAFRLAGVPYEQYF.

This clonotype was seen many times. The chain combines TRBV6-1 with TRBJ1-3; TRBD1 agrees at 7 bases. V shed 6 bases, J shed 4 bases, and the junction held 9 bases outside the gene matches. Germline V gene sequence: CDR1 MNHNS, CDR2 SASEGT. The CDR3 spans 15 residues. DNA of the CDR3: TGTGCCAGCAGCCGCGACAGGGTGGGGGGAAACACCATATATTTT. Its translation is CASSRDRVGGNTIYF.

In DNA form, the CDR3 reads TGTGCCAGCAGGCAGGGGGCGCGAGGTCAAGAGACCCAGTACTTC. As protein: CASRQGARGQETQYF. The chain carries TRBV2 and TRBJ2-5, with 8 nucleotides matching TRBD1. The CDR3 consists of 15 residues. Trimming cost V 6 bases and J 2 bases; bases outside gene matches: 8. CDR1 and CDR2 (germline): SNHLY, FYNNEI.

The chain employs TRBV7-9 and TRBJ2-2, with 13 bases matching TRBD2. The length of the CDR3 is 16 residues. The germline V gene has CDR1 SEHNR and CDR2 FQNEAQ (reference sequence). The ends lost 10 bases at V and 5 bases at J; junction bases unmatched: 10. CDR3 DNA: TGTGCCACCGATGATTGGACTAGCGGGGGAACCGGGGAGCTGTTTTTT. Protein product: CATDDWTSGGTGELFF.

This rearrangement joins TRBV6-2 or TRBV6-3 to TRBJ1-1; D is perhaps TRBD1 (5 bases). Trimming took off 2 bases at V and 4 bases at J, with 8 bases between the two ends. The CDR3 consists of 13 residues. The germline V gene encodes CDR1 MNHEY and CDR2 SVGEGT. The CDR3: CASSYTRATEAFF. The CDR3 bases are TGTGCCAGCAGTTACACCAGGGCCACTGAAGCTTTCTTT.

The gene calls are TRBV12-3 or TRBV12-4 and TRBJ1-4, with 11 nucleotides matching TRBD1. The CDR3 consists of 14 residues. The trim removed 5 bases at V and 7 bases at J, leaving 3 bases unmatched. CDR3 in DNA: TGTGCCAGCAGTCAGGGGACAGGGGGTGAAAAACTGTTTTTT. Protein product: CASSQGTGGEKLFF.

The genes are TRBV7-3 and TRBJ2-1, with D unresolved. Germline V lookup: CDR1 SGHTA, CDR2 FQGTGA. The ends were cut back, 1 base at V and 11 bases at J, with 15 bases in the middle. CDR3 length: 14 amino acids. Here the CDR3 reads CASSLIGLDDQQFF. For the CDR3, the DNA is TGTGCCAGCAGCTTAATTGGTCTCGATGATCAGCAGTTCTTC.

To note about this clonotype: This may be a read error, as it is one base from a much larger clone. The rearrangement uses TRBV4-1 and TRBJ2-4, with 7 bases that match TRBD1. The CDR3 loop spans 16 amino acids. Germline CDR1 is MGHRA and CDR2 is YSYEKL. This CDR3 is CSSSQEGAAPKNIQYF. CDR3 coding DNA: TGCTCCAGCAGCCAAGAGGGGGCAGCACCCAAAAACATTCAGTACTTC.